This TCR beta chain was recorded in a study of T-cell reconstitution after alpha-beta-depleted transplantation in children (dated by TCRdb to the mid-2010s). Background on the whole study: T-cell immune reconstitution after TCRalphabeta/CD19-depleted allogeneic hematopoietic cell transplantation in children was quantitatively tracked in the study by means of TCR repertoire profiling.

Concerning this clonotype: Its binding antigen is unknown. Base-call qualities are not available, and no considerably larger clone is one nucleotide away.

Preparation of the library involved PCR. Sequencing was performed on an Illumina HiSeq 2500. TCR libraries were prepared with molecular barcoding, using unique molecular identifiers to normalize TCRbeta repertoire quantification. The raw public data were reprocessed by TCRdb itself: fastp quality trimming at Q25, MiXCR clonotype calling, in-frame beta chains only. Every distinct CDR3 protein forms one entry, paired with its most common genes and DNA. The sample table shows hundreds of thousands of distinct CDR3 sequences, and 32% are seen once. The ten largest clones add up to 2% to 2.5% of the sample. Sequences SGHRS (CDR1) and YFSETQ (CDR2) are obtained from the germline V gene. The cysteine opens and the phenylalanine closes a CDR3 of 16 amino acids. Kept here is only the CDR3 DNA, which spans 48 bases and is read in frame from base 1. Cut back by 4 bases and 1 base, the V and J ends lie 17 bases apart.

The TCR was taken from a human donor who donated a stem cell graft to a child with aplastic anemia. Source: PBMCs from the stem cell graft donor, taken from the stem cell graft. The V gene is TRBV5-1 and the J gene is TRBJ2-5; TRBD1 is a possible D gene, resting on 6 matching bases. In nucleotide form, the sequence is TGCGCCAGCAGCCCACAGGGTTACCTAGGCCAAGAGACCCAGTACTTC. The encoded protein is CASSPQGYLGQETQYF.